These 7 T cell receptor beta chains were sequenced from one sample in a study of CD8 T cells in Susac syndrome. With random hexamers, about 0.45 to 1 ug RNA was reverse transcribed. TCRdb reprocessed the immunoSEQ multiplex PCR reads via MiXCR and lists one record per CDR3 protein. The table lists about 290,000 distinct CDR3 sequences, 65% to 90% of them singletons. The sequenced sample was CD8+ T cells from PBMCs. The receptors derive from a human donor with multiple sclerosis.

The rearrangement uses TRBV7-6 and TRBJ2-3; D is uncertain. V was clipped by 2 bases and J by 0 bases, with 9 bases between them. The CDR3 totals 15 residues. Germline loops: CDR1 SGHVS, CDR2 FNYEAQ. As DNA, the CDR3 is TGTGCCAGCAGCTTAAAGCCTGGTAGCACAGATACGCAGTATTTT. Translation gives CASSLKPGSTDTQYF. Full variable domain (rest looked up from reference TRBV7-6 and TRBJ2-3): GAGVSQSPRYKVTKRGQDVALRCDPISGHVSLYWYRQALGQGPEFLTYFNYEAQQDKSGLPNDRFSAERPEGSISTLTIQRTEQRDSAMYRCASSLKPGSTDTQYFGPGTRLTVL.

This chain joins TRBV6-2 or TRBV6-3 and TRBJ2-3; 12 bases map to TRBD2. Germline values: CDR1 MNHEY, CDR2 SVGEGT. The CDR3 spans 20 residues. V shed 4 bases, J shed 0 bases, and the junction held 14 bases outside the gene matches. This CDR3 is CASSWPRLAGVMQSTDTQYF. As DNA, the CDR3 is TGTGCCAGCAGTTGGCCTAGACTAGCGGGAGTCATGCAAAGCACAGATACGCAGTATTTT.

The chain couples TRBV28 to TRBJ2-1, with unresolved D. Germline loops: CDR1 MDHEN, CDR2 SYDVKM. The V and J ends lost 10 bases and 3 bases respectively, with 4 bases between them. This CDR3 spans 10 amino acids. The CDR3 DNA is TGTGCCACCCACTACAATGAGCAGTTCTTC. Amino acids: CATHYNEQFF.

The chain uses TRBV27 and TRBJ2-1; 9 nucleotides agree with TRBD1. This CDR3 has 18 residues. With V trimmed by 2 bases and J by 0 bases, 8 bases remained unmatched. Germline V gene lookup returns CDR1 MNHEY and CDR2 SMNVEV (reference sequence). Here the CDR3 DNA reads TGTGCCAGCAGTTTACCCCACAGGGGGCGCTTCTCCTACAATGAGCAGTTCTTC. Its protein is CASSLPHRGRFSYNEQFF.

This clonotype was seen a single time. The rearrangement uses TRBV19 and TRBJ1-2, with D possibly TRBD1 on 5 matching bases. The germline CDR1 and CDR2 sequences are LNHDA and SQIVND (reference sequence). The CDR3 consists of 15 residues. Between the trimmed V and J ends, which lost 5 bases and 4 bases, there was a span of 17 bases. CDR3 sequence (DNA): TGTGCCAGTAGTCCGCAATCTGCCAGGGCCTATGGCTACACCTTC. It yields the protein CASSPQSARAYGYTF.

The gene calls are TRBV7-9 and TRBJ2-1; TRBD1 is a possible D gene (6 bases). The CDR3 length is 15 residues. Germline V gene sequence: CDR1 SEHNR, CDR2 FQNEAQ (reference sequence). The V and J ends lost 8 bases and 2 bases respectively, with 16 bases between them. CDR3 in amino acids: CASGRVTGAYNEQFF. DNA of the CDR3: TGTGCCAGCGGAAGGGTGACAGGTGCCTACAATGAGCAGTTCTTC.

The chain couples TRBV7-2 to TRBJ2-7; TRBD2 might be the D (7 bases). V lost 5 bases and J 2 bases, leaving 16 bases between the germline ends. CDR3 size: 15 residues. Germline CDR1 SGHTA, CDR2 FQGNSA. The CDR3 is CASSLGGPITYEQYF. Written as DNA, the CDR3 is TGTGCCAGCAGCCTGGGGGGGCCTATTACCTACGAGCAGTACTTC. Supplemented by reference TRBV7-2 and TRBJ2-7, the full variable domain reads GAGVSQSPSNKVTEKGKDVELRCDPISGHTALYWYRQSLGQGLEFLIYFQGNSAPDKSGLPSDRFSAERTGGSVSTLTIQRTQQEDSAVYLCASSLGGPITYEQYFGPGTRLTVT.